This T cell receptor beta chain stems from a study of T cells after posttransplantation cyclophosphamide. The naive gate required viable CD3+CD4+ or CD3+CD8+ cells with CCR7+CD45RA+CD45RO-CD95-CD27+CD28+ phenotype. A word on this clone: Its specificity is not known. One end of the junction does not line up with germline, which may come from a read error.

Study results and caveats: Later post-transplant blood repertoires were often dominated by donor CD8+ memory clones.

Repertoires were generated with immunoSEQ multiplex PCR, while TCRdb's copy carries only in-frame clones and drops some. The sample includes tens of thousands of clones, less than 99% of them seen just once. Germline V gene lookup returns CDR1 LNHDA and CDR2 SQIVND (reference sequence). The length of the CDR3 is 15 residues. The material sequenced was naive CD4+ T cells sorted from PBMCs. The rearrangement links TRBV19 to TRBJ2-7; 10 bases line up with TRBD2. This TCR came from a man aged 40-50 years in good health, CMV-negative, and a related stem cell transplant donor. In nucleotides, the CDR3 is TGTGCCAGTAGTATTGGAGCGGGAGGGCCCTACAAGCAGTACTTC. Its translation is CASSIGAGGPYKQYF.